The entry below gives a single T cell receptor beta chain sequence along with its context. Its target is unknown. Clones were read by immunoSEQ multiplex PCR, and TCRdb kept only the in-frame ones, dropping some. The repertoire has 99,000 or so clones, around 88% of them found once; the top ten carry 1.4% to 1.5%. This entry comes from a study of graft-versus-host responses after intestinal transplantation. Notes on the study in general: Allograft graft-versus-host to host-versus-graft clonal ratios ran high in patients with graft-donor T cell macrochimerism.

The CDR3 is 20 amino acids. Germline values: CDR1 MNHEY, CDR2 SMNVEV (reference sequence). V was pared by 5 bases and J by 5 bases, with 20 bases of the junction left unmatched. The source of this sequence is a human patient who received an intestinal transplant, so some T cells may come from the graft donor. This sequence joins TRBV27 and TRBJ2-2, with 10 positions matching TRBD2. The sample consisted of PBMCs, taken 255 days after intestinal transplant. As DNA, the CDR3 is TGTGCCAGCAGTCCATTCGCGGGGCTAGCGGGGGAGTTAGGGACCGGGGAGCTGTTTTTT. It encodes CASSPFAGLAGELGTGELFF.